This T cell receptor (beta chain) emerged from a study of technical replicates of blood from a handful of donors. V was cut by 6 bases and J by 2 bases, with 14 bases left in between. This CDR3 has 14 amino acids. Germline V gene data show CDR1 as MNHEY and CDR2 as SMNVEV (reference sequence). Measured with immunoSEQ multiplex PCR; TCRdb has only the in-frame clones, and not every one. The repertoire holds some 84,000 clones, with roughly 90% as singletons. The rearrangement joins TRBV27 to TRBJ2-7; D not certain. Specimen: T cells isolated from PBMCs. The receptor was derived from a human donor in good health. CDR3 amino acids: CASSETQNTYEQYF. The CDR3 bases are TGTGCCAGCAGCGAGACTCAAAACACCTACGAGCAGTACTTC.